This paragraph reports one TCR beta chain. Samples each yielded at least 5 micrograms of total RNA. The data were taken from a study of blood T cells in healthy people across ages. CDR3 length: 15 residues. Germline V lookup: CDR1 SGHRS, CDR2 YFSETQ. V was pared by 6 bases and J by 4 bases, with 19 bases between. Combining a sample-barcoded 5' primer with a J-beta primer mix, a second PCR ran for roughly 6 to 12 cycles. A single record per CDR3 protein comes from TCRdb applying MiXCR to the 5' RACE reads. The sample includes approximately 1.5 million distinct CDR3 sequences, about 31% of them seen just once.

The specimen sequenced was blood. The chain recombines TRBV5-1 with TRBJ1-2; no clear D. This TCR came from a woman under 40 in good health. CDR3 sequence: CASKPGTFLAYGYTF. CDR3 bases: TGCGCCAGCAAACCCGGAACCTTCTTGGCCTATGGCTACACCTTC.